The clone carrying this T cell receptor (beta chain) was recorded many times. This sample is drawn from a study of T cells after yellow fever vaccination. Study-level background: SMART-Seq v4 Ultra Low Input prepared libraries from low-cell fractions. General study results and limits: The study noted that FACS-sorted repertoires could contain abundant clonotypes contaminating from the bulk population. Across the CD4 and CD8 compartments, a small share of clonotypes was present in both.

Researchers made TCR cDNA using 5'RACE template switching, and this step added a universal primer site and UMIs. TCRdb independently ran MiXCR on the 5' RACE reads; one entry per CDR3 protein. The data hold approximately 22,000 distinct CDR3 sequences, with less than 5.5% observed a single time. The CDR3 loop spans 11 amino acids. Per germline, CDR1 SGHTA and CDR2 FQGNSA. The V gene lost 5 bases and the J gene lost 6 bases, with 5 bases spanning the gap. The sequenced sample was PBMCs, either bulk or a sorted T-cell subset (CD4+, CD8+, memory, or dextramer-sorted; not recorded which), obtained about 49 days after the first yellow fever vaccination. The sequence was obtained from a man aged 18 to 30 who received the YFV17D yellow fever vaccine. The chain joins TRBV7-2 to TRBJ2-1; D unresolved. The CDR3 loop reads CASSNSNEQFF. CDR3 nucleotides: TGTGCCAGCAGCAACTCCAATGAGCAGTTCTTC.